The 27 T cell receptor beta chains given below trace back to one sample, sequenced in a study of naive and memory T cell subsets. The beta constant-region primer was an equimolar mix of two oligonucleotides covering TRBC1 and TRBC2. Four rounds of PCR amplified the ligated cDNA using nested alpha and beta constant-region primers plus SP2. Each CDR3 protein is one row after TCRdb ran MiXCR on the UMI-ligation and nested PCR reads. Among tens of thousands of distinct CDR3 sequences listed, 9% to 9.5% were seen once. The sequencing sample was made of naive CD8+ T cells from blood. The receptors were sampled from a human donor in good health.

Ten or more counts support this clonotype. The gene calls are TRBV28 and TRBJ2-3, with D possibly TRBD2 on 6 matching bases. Germline V gene data show CDR1 as MDHEN and CDR2 as SYDVKM. Trimming left V 5 bases short and J 6 bases short, with 9 bases between. This CDR3 comprises 12 residues. The CDR3 DNA sequence: TGTGCCAGCAGTATAGGGAGGGATACGCAGTATTTT. Protein sequence: CASSIGRDTQYF.

The sample holds many counts of this clonotype. V usage is TRBV6-5 and J usage is TRBJ2-1; 11 nucleotides line up with TRBD2. With V trimmed by 6 bases and J by 5 bases, 9 bases remained unmatched. The CDR3 length is 16 residues. CDR1 is MNHEY and CDR2 is SVGAGI in the germline V gene. The DNA of the CDR3 is TGTGCCAGCAGCGACCAACTAGCGGGAGCACACAATGAGCAGTTCTTC. It encodes CASSDQLAGAHNEQFF.

CDR3 in DNA: TGTGCCAGCAGCAGGATAGGGACGGGAAACACTGAAGCTTTCTTT. This encodes CASSRIGTGNTEAFF. V is TRBV3-1 and J is TRBJ1-1; D might be TRBD1 (5 bases). Germline lookup yields CDR1 LGHDT and CDR2 YNNKEL (reference sequence). The CDR3 runs 15 residues. V was cut by 5 bases and J by 2 bases, with 15 bases left in between.

This clonotype turned up a few times. The chain has TRBV10-3 and TRBJ1-2; 7 bases line up with TRBD1. This CDR3 is built from 12 residues. CDR1 and CDR2 (germline): ENHRY, SYGVKD. V shed 2 bases and J 7 bases; nucleotides not matched to a gene: 1. CDR3 loop: CAISEDRVGYTF. The CDR3 DNA sequence: TGTGCCATCAGTGAGGACAGGGTTGGCTACACCTTC.

The CDR3 loop reads CASGLLYNEQFF. Written as DNA, the CDR3 is TGTGCCAGCGGGCTCCTCTACAATGAGCAGTTCTTC. This sequence joins TRBV12-3 or TRBV12-4 and TRBJ2-1; D not resolved. This CDR3 has 12 residues. With 8 bases removed from V and 3 bases from J, the gap between germline ends came to 8 bases.

This chain uses TRBV9 with TRBJ2-1, with TRBD2 identical over 8 bases. The ends lost 6 bases at V and 5 bases at J; junction bases unmatched: 7. CDR3 length: 14 residues. CDR1 and CDR2 from the germline V gene are SGDLS and YYNGEE. The CDR3: CASNLAGNNNEQFF. The CDR3 bases are TGTGCCAGCAACCTAGCGGGTAATAACAATGAGCAGTTCTTC.

This clonotype was seen ten or more times. The rearrangement links TRBV9 to TRBJ2-5; no clear D gene. V lost 0 bases and J lost 2, with 8 bases in between. Germline V gene data show CDR1 as SGDLS and CDR2 as YYNGEE. This CDR3 is built from 14 residues. This chain's CDR3 is CASSVEGWQETQYF. The DNA for the CDR3 is TGTGCCAGCAGCGTAGAAGGCTGGCAAGAGACCCAGTACTTC.

This clonotype was picked up many times. This chain uses TRBV27 with TRBJ2-1, with TRBD2 matching over 8 bases. Germline-derived CDR1 and CDR2 are MNHEY and SMNVEV (reference sequence). The length of the CDR3 is 19 residues. Trimming took 8 bases from V and 4 from J; bases not matched to a gene: 22. CDR3 nucleotide sequence: TGTGCCAGCCGATCGGAGGCGCGGACCACCCCGGGGGGGTACAATGAGCAGTTCTTC. As protein: CASRSEARTTPGGYNEQFF.

This clonotype was counted a few times. The V and J genes are TRBV12-3 or TRBV12-4 and TRBJ1-2, with D uncertain. CDR3 length: 13 amino acids. V lost 3 bases and J lost 4, with 9 bases in between. CDR3 in amino acids: CASSFGSFYGYTF. CDR3 in DNA: TGTGCCAGCAGTTTCGGTTCTTTCTATGGCTACACCTTC.

This chain uses TRBV27 with TRBJ2-7; D unresolved. Trimming removed 2 bases from V and 0 bases from J, with 8 bases in between. Germline V lookup: CDR1 MNHEY, CDR2 SMNVEV (reference sequence). This CDR3 has 14 amino acids. CDR3 nucleotide sequence: TGTGCCAGCAGTTTAGCCCTAAACTCCTACGAGCAGTACTTC. Translated, it gives CASSLALNSYEQYF.

In this sample, this clonotype turned up a few times. A read error may account for a junction end that differs from germline. The genes are TRBV28 and TRBJ2-5, with D perhaps assigned TRBD1 or TRBD2 (5 bases each). This CDR3 has 14 amino acids. In germline, CDR1 is MDHEN, CDR2 SYDVKM. CDR3: CATLSGTLKDTQYF. Written as DNA, the CDR3 is TGTGCCACCCTCTCCGGGACCCTGAAAGACACCCAGTACTTC.

The V gene is TRBV6-6, the J gene TRBJ2-3; TRBD2 aligns across 7 bases. Germline-derived CDR1 and CDR2 are MNHNY and SVGAGI (reference sequence). The CDR3 has 16 residues. V was clipped by 0 bases and J by 8 bases; unmatched bases: 11. CDR3 protein: CASSYSWLAEEGTQYF. The CDR3 DNA reads TGTGCCAGCAGTTACTCGTGGCTAGCGGAGGAGGGTACGCAGTATTTT.

This clonotype was detected a few times. The V call is TRBV9, the J call TRBJ2-6; 7 bases fit TRBD1. This CDR3 comprises 16 residues. V was clipped by 3 bases and J by 2 bases; unmatched bases: 5. Germline CDR1 and CDR2: SGDLS and YYNGEE. The CDR3 reads CASSEADRPGANVLTF. The CDR3 DNA follows: TGTGCCAGCAGCGAAGCGGACAGGCCTGGGGCCAACGTCCTGACTTTC.

This clonotype came up a few times. This rearrangement joins TRBV29-1 to TRBJ2-7; 9 bases line up with TRBD2. Germline assignment: CDR1 SQVTM and CDR2 ANQGSEA. The CDR3 is 12 amino acids. V shed 7 bases and J 6 bases; nucleotides not matched to a gene: 7. As DNA, the CDR3 is TGCAGCGGTGCTAGCGGGACCTCCGAGCAGTACTTC. Translated, it gives CSGASGTSEQYF.

There are many counts of this clonotype. The chain couples TRBV27 to TRBJ1-6; tentatively, D is TRBD1 (6 bases). The V gene lost 8 bases and the J gene lost 6 bases, with 17 bases spanning the gap. The CDR3 is made up of 15 amino acids. Germline V CDR1 and CDR2: MNHEY, SMNVEV (reference sequence). CDR3 loop: CASARRAGANSPLHF. The CDR3 nucleotides are TGTGCCAGCGCTCGCAGAGCAGGGGCTAATTCACCCCTCCACTTT.

This clonotype appeared many times. The chain couples TRBV21-1 to TRBJ2-7; the table's D call of TRBD1 was not tested on the DNA. TRBV21-1 is termed a pseudogene. This CDR3 contains 15 residues. This chain's CDR3 is CASSKKSGSWDEQYF. The CDR3 region has the DNA TGTGCCAGCAGCAAAAAGTCGGGGTCCTGGGACGAGCAGTACTTC.

This clonotype was counted a few times. The chain links TRBV6-2 or TRBV6-3 to TRBJ2-2; no clear D. In germline, CDR1 is MNHEY, CDR2 SVGEGT. V was pared by 7 bases and J by 3 bases, with 6 bases between. This CDR3 comprises 12 residues. CDR3 protein: CASNDYTGELFF. Written as DNA, the CDR3 is TGTGCCAGCAACGACTACACCGGGGAGCTGTTTTTT.

V is TRBV29-1 and J is TRBJ2-1; a weak D match, TRBD2 (5 bases). Germline V lookup: CDR1 SQVTM, CDR2 ANQGSEA. This CDR3 has 14 residues. V lost 3 bases to trimming and J lost 2 bases, with 11 bases between them. In nucleotides, the CDR3 is TGCAGCGTTGATGGCCAGCGGACCTACAATGAGCAGTTCTTC. It specifies CSVDGQRTYNEQFF.

This clonotype has a count of ten or more. V gene TRBV28 combines with J gene TRBJ2-3; 7 bases align to TRBD2. The CDR3 has 18 residues. The junction had 17 bases not matched to a gene; V was cut back by 2 bases and J by 6 bases. CDR1 is MDHEN and CDR2 is SYDVKM in the germline V gene. The CDR3 region has the DNA TGTGCCAGCAGTTTAGGAATTGTGGGGGGAGGGCCCCTGGATACGCAGTATTTT. Translated, it gives CASSLGIVGGGPLDTQYF.

In this sample, this clonotype turned up a few times. This chain links TRBV28 with TRBJ2-7, with TRBD1 matching 8 bases. Germline CDR1 reads MDHEN; CDR2 reads SYDVKM. This CDR3 has 14 amino acids. V lost 6 bases and J lost 6; bases outside the gene matches: 10. This chain's CDR3 is CASRISGGASEQYF. The CDR3 region has the DNA TGTGCCAGCAGAATTTCAGGGGGCGCGTCCGAGCAGTACTTC.

This clonotype was seen many times. This chain uses TRBV20-1 with TRBJ1-4, with D maybe TRBD1 (6 bases). Germline V gene sequence: CDR1 DFQATT, CDR2 SNEGSKA (reference sequence). The CDR3 is 13 residues long. Trimming pared 3 bases from V and 3 bases from J, leaving 8 bases between. The CDR3 reads CSARGTPNEKLFF. CDR3 coding DNA: TGCAGTGCTAGGGGGACACCTAATGAAAAACTGTTTTTT.

The CDR3 reads CASSSNYSPGELFF. In DNA, the CDR3 is TGTGCCAGCAGCTCGAATTATTCTCCCGGGGAGCTGTTTTTT. The V gene is TRBV25-1, the J gene TRBJ2-2, with no clear D. The length of the CDR3 is 14 residues. Trimming took off 6 bases at V and 6 bases at J, with 14 bases between the two ends. Germline CDR1 is MGHDK and CDR2 is SYGVNS.

In this sample, this clonotype turned up many times. In nucleotides, the CDR3 is TGTGCCAGCAGCTTAGGCGAGGCCACAGATACGCAGTATTTT. Protein product: CASSLGEATDTQYF. J is TRBJ2-3 and V is TRBV11-2; D remains ambiguous. CDR3 length equals 14 residues. The germline V and J ends were trimmed by 1 base and 2 bases, with 7 bases remaining between them. Germline CDR1 and CDR2: SGHAT and FQNNGV.

In this sample, this clonotype turned up many times. CDR3 protein: CAIRDRRQDDYSGANVLTF. In DNA form, the CDR3 reads TGTGCCATCAGGGACCGTCGACAAGACGATTACTCTGGGGCCAACGTCCTGACTTTC. The V call is TRBV10-3, the J call TRBJ2-6; D remains unclear. The CDR3 has 19 amino acids. V shed 6 bases and J shed 0 bases, with 21 bases lying between them. Germline V gives CDR1 ENHRY, CDR2 SYGVKD.

There are many counts of this clonotype. This chain connects TRBV19 to TRBJ2-7; a weak D match, TRBD1 (6 bases). V was clipped by 6 bases and J by 3 bases, with 27 bases between them. Germline V gene sequence: CDR1 LNHDA, CDR2 SQIVND (reference sequence). The CDR3 covers 18 residues. The CDR3 DNA reads TGTGCCAGTAGGGCCGGGACACCGAAGAACGGGAACCTCTACGAGCAGTACTTC. Protein product: CASRAGTPKNGNLYEQYF.

V usage is TRBV28 and J usage is TRBJ2-7; D is undetermined. Trimming removed 2 bases at V and 4 bases at J, with 9 bases between. The germline gives CDR1 MDHEN, CDR2 SYDVKM. This CDR3 spans 13 amino acids. The CDR3: CASSLRTGYEQYF. DNA for the CDR3: TGTGCCAGCAGTTTACGGACCGGTTACGAGCAGTACTTC.

This clonotype was detected ten times or more. The V call is TRBV11-2, the J call TRBJ2-5; maybe TRBD2 (5 bases). The CDR3 loop spans 15 amino acids. V lost 1 base, J lost 2 bases, and 11 bases lay in between. CDR1 and CDR2 from the germline V gene are SGHAT and FQNNGV. This CDR3 is CASSLVRAWQETQYF. The CDR3 DNA reads as TGTGCCAGCAGCTTAGTGCGGGCCTGGCAAGAGACCCAGTACTTC.